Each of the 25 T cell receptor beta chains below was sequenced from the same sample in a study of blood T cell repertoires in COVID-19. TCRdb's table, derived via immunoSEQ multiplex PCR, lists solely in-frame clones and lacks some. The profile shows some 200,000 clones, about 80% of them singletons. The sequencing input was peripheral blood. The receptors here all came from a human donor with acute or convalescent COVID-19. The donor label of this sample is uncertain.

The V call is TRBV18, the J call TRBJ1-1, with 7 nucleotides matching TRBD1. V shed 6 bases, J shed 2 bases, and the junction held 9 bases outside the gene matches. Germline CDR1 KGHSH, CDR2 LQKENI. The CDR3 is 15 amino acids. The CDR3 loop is CASSPGQMINTEAFF. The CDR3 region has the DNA TGTGCCAGCTCCCCGGGACAGATGATAAACACTGAAGCTTTCTTT.

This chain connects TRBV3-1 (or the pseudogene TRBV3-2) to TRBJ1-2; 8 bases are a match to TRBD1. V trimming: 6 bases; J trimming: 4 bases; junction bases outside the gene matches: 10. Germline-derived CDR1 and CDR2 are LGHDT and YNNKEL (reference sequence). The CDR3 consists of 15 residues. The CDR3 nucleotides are TGTGCCAGCAGAGACAGGGGTGGGGGCGGCTATGGCTACACCTTC. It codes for CASRDRGGGGYGYTF.

CDR3 in amino acids: CASRRDRDNEQFF. In nucleotides, the CDR3 is TGTGCCAGCAGGAGGGACAGGGACAATGAGCAGTTCTTC. This chain connects TRBV2 to TRBJ2-1; TRBD1 matches at 9 bases. J gave up 5 bases and V 6 bases, and 2 bases lay outside the gene matches. This CDR3 comprises 13 residues. CDR1 is SNHLY and CDR2 is FYNNEI in the germline V gene. Based on the CDR3 plus reference TRBV2 and TRBJ2-1, the full variable domain is EPEVTQTPSHQVTQMGQEVILRCVPISNHLYFYWYRQILGQKVEFLVSFYNNEISEKSEIFDDQFSVERPDGSNFTLKIRSTKLEDSAMYFCASRRDRDNEQFFGPGTRLTVL.

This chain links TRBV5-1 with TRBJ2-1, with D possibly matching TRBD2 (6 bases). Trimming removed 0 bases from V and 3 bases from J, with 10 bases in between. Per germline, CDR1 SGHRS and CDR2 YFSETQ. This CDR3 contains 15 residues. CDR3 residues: CASSLVVGGYNEQFF. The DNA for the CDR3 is TGCGCCAGCAGCTTGGTAGTGGGAGGCTACAATGAGCAGTTCTTC.

The CDR3 sequence is CASSVALGGVDEQYF. The CDR3 coding sequence is TGTGCCAGCAGCGTAGCTCTGGGAGGGGTGGACGAGCAGTACTTC. The chain recombines TRBV9 with TRBJ2-7; TRBD2 aligns across 7 bases. CDR1 and CDR2 (germline): SGDLS, YYNGEE. The J segment lost 5 bases and the V segment lost 0 bases, leaving 8 bases of the junction unmatched. CDR3 length: 15 amino acids.

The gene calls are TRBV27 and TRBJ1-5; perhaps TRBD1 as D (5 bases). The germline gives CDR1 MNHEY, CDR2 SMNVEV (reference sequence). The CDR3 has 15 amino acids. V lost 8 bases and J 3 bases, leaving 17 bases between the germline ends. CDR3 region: CASPQGSRFNQPQHF. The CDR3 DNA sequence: TGTGCCAGCCCCCAGGGAAGCAGGTTCAATCAGCCCCAGCATTTT.

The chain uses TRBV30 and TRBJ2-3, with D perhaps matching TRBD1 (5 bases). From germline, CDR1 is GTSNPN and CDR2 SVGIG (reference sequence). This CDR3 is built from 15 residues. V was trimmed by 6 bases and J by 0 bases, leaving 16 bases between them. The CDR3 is CACTWTSLSTDTQYF. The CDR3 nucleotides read TGTGCCTGTACCTGGACATCGCTGAGCACAGATACGCAGTATTTT. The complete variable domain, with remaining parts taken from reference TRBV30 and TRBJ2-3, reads SQTIHQWPATLVQPVGSPLSLECTVEGTSNPNLYWYRQAAGRGLQLLFYSVGIGQISSEVPQNLSASRPQDRQFILSSKKLLLSDSGFYLCACTWTSLSTDTQYFGPGTRLTVL.

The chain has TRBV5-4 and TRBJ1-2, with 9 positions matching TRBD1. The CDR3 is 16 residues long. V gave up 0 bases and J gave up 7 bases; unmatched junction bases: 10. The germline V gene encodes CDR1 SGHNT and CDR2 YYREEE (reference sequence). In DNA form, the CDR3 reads TGTGCCAGCAGCTTGGATGGACCCAGGACAGGGGCTGGCTACACCTTC. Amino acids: CASSLDGPRTGAGYTF.

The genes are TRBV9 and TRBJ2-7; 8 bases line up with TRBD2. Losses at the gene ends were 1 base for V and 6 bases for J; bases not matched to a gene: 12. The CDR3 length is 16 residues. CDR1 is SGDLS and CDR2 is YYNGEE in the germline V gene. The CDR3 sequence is CASSVRPGLGVSEQYF. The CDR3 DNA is TGTGCCAGCAGCGTACGCCCGGGACTAGGAGTTTCCGAGCAGTACTTC. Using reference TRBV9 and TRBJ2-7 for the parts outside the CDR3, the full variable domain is DSGVTQTPKHLITATGQRVTLRCSPRSGDLSVYWYQQSLDQGLQFLIQYYNGEERAKGNILERFSAQQFPDLHSELNLSSLELGDSALYFCASSVRPGLGVSEQYFGPGTRLTVT.

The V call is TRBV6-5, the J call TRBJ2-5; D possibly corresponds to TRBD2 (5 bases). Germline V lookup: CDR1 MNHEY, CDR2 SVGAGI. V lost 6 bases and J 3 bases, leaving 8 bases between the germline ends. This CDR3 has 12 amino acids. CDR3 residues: CASSRGEETQYF. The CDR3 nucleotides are TGTGCCAGCAGCCGGGGAGAAGAGACCCAGTACTTC.

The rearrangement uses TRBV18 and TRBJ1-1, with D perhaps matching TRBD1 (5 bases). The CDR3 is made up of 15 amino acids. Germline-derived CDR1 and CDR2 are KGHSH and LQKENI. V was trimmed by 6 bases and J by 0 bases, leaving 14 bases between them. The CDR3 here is CASSERAGVNTEAFF. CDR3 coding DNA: TGTGCCAGCTCGGAACGGGCGGGGGTGAACACTGAAGCTTTCTTT.

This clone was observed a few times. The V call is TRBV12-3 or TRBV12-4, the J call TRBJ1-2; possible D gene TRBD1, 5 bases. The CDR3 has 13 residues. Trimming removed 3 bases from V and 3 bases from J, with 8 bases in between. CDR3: CASSFQGDYGYTF. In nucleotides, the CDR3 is TGTGCCAGCAGTTTCCAGGGCGACTATGGCTACACCTTC.

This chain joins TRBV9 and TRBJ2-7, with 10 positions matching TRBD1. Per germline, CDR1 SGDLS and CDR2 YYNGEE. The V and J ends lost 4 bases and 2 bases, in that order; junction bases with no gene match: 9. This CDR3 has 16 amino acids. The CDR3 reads CASSLGGGQGTYEQYF. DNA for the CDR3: TGTGCCAGCAGCCTCGGGGGGGGACAGGGGACCTACGAGCAGTACTTC.

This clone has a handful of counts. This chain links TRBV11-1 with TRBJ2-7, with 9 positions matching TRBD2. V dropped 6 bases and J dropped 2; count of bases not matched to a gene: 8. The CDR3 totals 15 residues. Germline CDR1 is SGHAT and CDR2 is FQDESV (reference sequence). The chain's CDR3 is CASSPYSSGTYEQYF. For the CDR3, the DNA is TGTGCCAGCAGTCCATATTCTAGCGGGACCTACGAGCAGTACTTC.

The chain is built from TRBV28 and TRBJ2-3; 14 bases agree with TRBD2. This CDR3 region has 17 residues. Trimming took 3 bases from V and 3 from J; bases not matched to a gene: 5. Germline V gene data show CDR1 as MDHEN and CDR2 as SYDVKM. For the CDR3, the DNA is TGTGCCAGCAGTTTCCCGACTAGCGGGAGGGCTACAGATACGCAGTATTTT. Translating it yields CASSFPTSGRATDTQYF. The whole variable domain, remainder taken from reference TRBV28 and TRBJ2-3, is DVKVTQSSRYLVKRTGEKVFLECVQDMDHENMFWYRQDPGLGLRLIYFSYDVKMKEKGDIPEGYSVSREKKERFSLILESASTNQTSMYLCASSFPTSGRATDTQYFGPGTRLTVL.

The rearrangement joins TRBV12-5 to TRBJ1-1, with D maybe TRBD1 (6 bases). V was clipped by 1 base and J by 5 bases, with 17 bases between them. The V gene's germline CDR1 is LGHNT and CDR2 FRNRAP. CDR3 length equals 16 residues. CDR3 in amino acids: CASGLGGQIFNTEAFF. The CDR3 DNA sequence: TGTGCTAGTGGTTTGGGGGGGCAGATCTTTAATACTGAAGCTTTCTTT.

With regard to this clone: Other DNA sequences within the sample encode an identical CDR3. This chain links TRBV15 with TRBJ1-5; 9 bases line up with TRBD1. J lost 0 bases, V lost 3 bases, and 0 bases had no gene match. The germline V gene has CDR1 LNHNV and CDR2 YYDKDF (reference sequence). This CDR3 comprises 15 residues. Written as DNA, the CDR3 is TGTGCCACCAGCAGGGACAGGGGTAGCAATCAGCCCCAGCATTTT. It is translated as CATSRDRGSNQPQHF.

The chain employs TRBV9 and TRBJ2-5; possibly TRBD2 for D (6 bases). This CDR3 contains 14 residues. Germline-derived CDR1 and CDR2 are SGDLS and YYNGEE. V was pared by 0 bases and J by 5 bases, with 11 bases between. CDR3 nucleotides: TGTGCCAGCAGCGTAGTAGCTAGCGCGGAGACCCAGTACTTC. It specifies CASSVVASAETQYF. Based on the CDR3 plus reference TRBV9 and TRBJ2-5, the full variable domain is DSGVTQTPKHLITATGQRVTLRCSPRSGDLSVYWYQQSLDQGLQFLIQYYNGEERAKGNILERFSAQQFPDLHSELNLSSLELGDSALYFCASSVVASAETQYFGPGTRLLVL.

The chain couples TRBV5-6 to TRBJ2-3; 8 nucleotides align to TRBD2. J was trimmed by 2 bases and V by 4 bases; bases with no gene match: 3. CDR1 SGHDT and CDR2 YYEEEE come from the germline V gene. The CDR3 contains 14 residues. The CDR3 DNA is TGTGCCAGCAGCAGCGGGAGTCACACAGATACGCAGTATTTT. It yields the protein CASSSGSHTDTQYF.

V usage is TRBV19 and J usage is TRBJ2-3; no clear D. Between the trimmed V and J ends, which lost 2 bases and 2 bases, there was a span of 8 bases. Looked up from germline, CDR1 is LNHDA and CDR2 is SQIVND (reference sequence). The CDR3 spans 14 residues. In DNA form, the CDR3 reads TGTGCCAGTAGTATAACGCCAGACACAGATACGCAGTATTTT. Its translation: CASSITPDTDTQYF.

The CDR3 spells CASSDGGPNQPQHF. Here the CDR3 DNA reads TGCGCCAGCAGTGACGGGGGTCCCAATCAGCCCCAGCATTTT. The gene calls are TRBV10-2 and TRBJ1-5, with D perhaps TRBD1 (5 bases). The CDR3 runs 14 residues. Trimming removed 3 bases from V and 3 bases from J, with 9 bases in between. The germline gives CDR1 WSHSY, CDR2 SAAADI.

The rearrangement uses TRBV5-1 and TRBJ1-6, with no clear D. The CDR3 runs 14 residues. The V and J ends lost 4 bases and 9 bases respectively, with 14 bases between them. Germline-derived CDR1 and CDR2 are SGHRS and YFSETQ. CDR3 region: CASSPGAQSSPLHF. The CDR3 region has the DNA TGCGCCAGCAGCCCGGGAGCCCAAAGTTCACCCCTCCACTTT. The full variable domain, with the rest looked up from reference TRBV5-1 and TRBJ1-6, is KAGVTQTPRYLIKTRGQQVTLSCSPISGHRSVSWYQQTPGQGLQFLFEYFSETQRNKGNFPGRFSGRQFSNSRSEMNVSTLELGDSALYLCASSPGAQSSPLHFGNGTRLTVT.

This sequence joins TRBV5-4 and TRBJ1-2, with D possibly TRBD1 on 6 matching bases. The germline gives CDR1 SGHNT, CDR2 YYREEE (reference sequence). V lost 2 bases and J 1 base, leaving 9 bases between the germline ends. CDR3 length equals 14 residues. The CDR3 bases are TGTGCCAGCAGCTTAATACAGGGTAACTATGGCTACACCTTC. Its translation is CASSLIQGNYGYTF.

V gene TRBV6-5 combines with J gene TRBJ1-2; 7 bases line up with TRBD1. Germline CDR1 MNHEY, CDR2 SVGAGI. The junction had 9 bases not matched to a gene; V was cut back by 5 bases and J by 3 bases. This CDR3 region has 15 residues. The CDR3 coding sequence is TGTGCCAGCAGTAGACAGGGAACTCCCGACTATGGCTACACCTTC. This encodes CASSRQGTPDYGYTF.

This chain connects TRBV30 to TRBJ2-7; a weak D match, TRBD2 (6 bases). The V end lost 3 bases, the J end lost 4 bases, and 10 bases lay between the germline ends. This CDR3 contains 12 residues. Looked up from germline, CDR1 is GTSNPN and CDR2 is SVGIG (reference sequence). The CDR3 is CAWSSLAYEQYF. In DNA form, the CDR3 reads TGTGCCTGGAGCAGCCTAGCGTACGAGCAGTACTTC.